A few counts support the clone carrying this T cell receptor beta chain. Antigen specificity is unknown. The second PCR ran roughly 7 to 12 cycles with a sample-barcoded 5' primer and J-beta primers. TCRdb analysed the 5' RACE reads with MiXCR anew, one entry per CDR3 protein. In the table there are roughly 860,000 distinct CDR3 sequences, under 80% of which are singletons. This sample is part of a study of blood T cells in healthy people across ages. Regarding the study as a whole: Diversity was higher, and naive CD4+ cells more numerous, in long-lived donors than in aged donors. Significant beta diversity loss was already apparent by age approximately 37, declining roughly linearly.

The sample was blood. This clonotype was sampled from a man aged 30-40 years in good health.

For the CDR3, the DNA is TGTGCCAGCAGTTACTTCCGGGACGACTACGAGCAGTACTTC. Amino acids: CASSYFRDDYEQYF. The V call is TRBV6-5, the J call TRBJ2-7; D possibly uses TRBD1 or TRBD2 (5 bases each). There are 14 residues in the CDR3. CDR1 MNHEY and CDR2 SVGAGI come from the germline V gene. The germline V and J ends were trimmed by 1 base and 3 bases, with 10 bases remaining between them.